This passage covers 4 T cell receptor beta chains from one sample sequenced in a study of blood T cell repertoires in COVID-19. Measured with immunoSEQ multiplex PCR; TCRdb has only the in-frame clones, and not every one. This sample yields 300,000 or so clones, of which just under 90% are seen a single time; less than 3.5% belongs to the top ten. Sequencing was performed on PBMCs or T cells enriched from blood (not recorded which). These receptors all stem from a woman in her forties or fifties who had been exposed to COVID-19.

V usage is TRBV30 and J usage is TRBJ1-4; D not certain. V lost 1 base and J lost 3, with 15 bases in between. The CDR3 is made up of 16 amino acids. The germline V gene encodes CDR1 GTSNPN and CDR2 SVGIG (reference sequence). The CDR3 reads CAWSESGFVANEKLFF. CDR3 coding DNA: TGTGCCTGGAGTGAGTCAGGATTTGTGGCTAATGAAAAACTGTTTTTT.

This chain connects TRBV28 to TRBJ1-3; D not resolved. Germline V lookup: CDR1 MDHEN, CDR2 SYDVKM. The CDR3 loop spans 16 amino acids. V was shortened by 3 bases and J by 0 bases, with 12 bases between the two germline ends. CDR3 coding DNA: TGTGCCAGCAGTTTTCGACTGATGCACTCTGGAAACACCATATATTTT. Translating it yields CASSFRLMHSGNTIYF.

This clone was detected only a few times. The chain's CDR3 is CASSQGNEQYF. Written as DNA, the CDR3 is TGTGCCAGCAGCCAAGGTAACGAGCAGTACTTC. V and J are TRBV3-1 (or the pseudogene TRBV3-2) and TRBJ2-7; D remains unclear. The CDR3 has 11 amino acids. The V gene lost 1 base and the J gene lost 5 bases, with 3 bases spanning the gap. Germline V gene lookup returns CDR1 LGHDT and CDR2 YNNKEL (reference sequence).

The chain uses TRBV5-1 and TRBJ2-7; TRBD2 might be the D (5 bases). The CDR3 is 14 amino acids. Looked up from germline, CDR1 is SGHRS and CDR2 is YFSETQ. V was cut by 3 bases and J by 0 bases, with 10 bases left in between. The CDR3 loop reads CASSSTGGSYEQYF. The CDR3 DNA sequence: TGCGCCAGCAGCTCCACCGGAGGCTCCTACGAGCAGTACTTC.